The next 10 T cell receptor beta chains were all read from a single sample in a study of T cells in Graves' hyperthyroidism and ophthalmopathy. TCR beta CDR3 sequences were amplified from RNA transcripts. The TCR CDR3 was amplified in a first-round RT-PCR using the HTBI primer set. In TCRdb, the multiplex PCR reads were re-called with MiXCR into one record per CDR3 protein. The sample carries 500,000 to 750,000 distinct CDR3 sequences, about half recorded once. Sequencing used peripheral blood or thyroid tissue (not recorded which). These receptor sequences come from a woman in her late teens or twenties with Graves' hyperthyroidism.

The chain joins TRBV29-1 to TRBJ2-5; 8 positions agree with TRBD2. This CDR3 has 14 residues. Germline CDR1 SQVTM, CDR2 ANQGSEA. CDR3 DNA sequence: TGCAGTTTTGCGGGACTAGGGAAAGGAGAGACCCAGTACTTC. This translates into CSFAGLGKGETQYF.

This clonotype was detected ten times or more. The chain has TRBV6-1 and TRBJ1-1; D call uncertain. Germline CDR1 and CDR2: MNHNS and SASEGT. CDR3 length equals 13 residues. V lost 2 bases to trimming and J lost 1 base, with 5 bases between them. The CDR3 reads CASSESENTEAFF. The CDR3 region has the DNA TGTGCCAGCAGTGAATCGGAGAACACTGAAGCTTTCTTT.

This clonotype was seen many times. This rearrangement joins TRBV11-3 to TRBJ2-5, with a possible D match to TRBD1 (7 bases). CDR3 length: 16 amino acids. Germline CDR1 is SGHNT and CDR2 is YENEEA. V was shortened by 4 bases and J by 4 bases, with 19 bases between the two germline ends. The CDR3 is CASSSSRQGGSETQYF. Here the CDR3 DNA reads TGTGCCAGCAGCTCCTCAAGACAGGGAGGCTCAGAGACCCAGTACTTC.

The genes are TRBV20-1 and TRBJ2-7; D gene unclear. The DNA matches TRBJ2-1 better at its end, which makes the J call doubtful. Germline CDR1 and CDR2: DFQATT and SNEGSKA (reference sequence). The CDR3 contains 12 residues. Here the CDR3 DNA reads TGCAGTGCCCCCGACTTCGACAATGAGCAGTTCTTC. It encodes CSAPDFDNEQFF.

V gene TRBV7-8 combines with J gene TRBJ1-2; tentative D call: TRBD1 (5 bases). This CDR3 is built from 15 residues. The germline gives CDR1 SGHVS, CDR2 FQNEAQ. V dropped 2 bases and J dropped 7 bases, with 17 bases sitting between them. This CDR3 reads CASSLLSGTEGGYTF. CDR3 DNA sequence: TGTGCCAGCAGCTTACTGTCAGGGACCGAGGGTGGCTACACCTTC.

This clonotype was seen a handful of times. The chain joins TRBV12-3 or TRBV12-4 to TRBJ2-2; TRBD2 matches 8 bases. CDR3 length equals 20 residues. Germline trimming cut 2 bases from V and 6 bases from J; bases unmatched to any gene: 20. CDR3 amino acids: CASSLPPRVLADRGAGELFF. Here the CDR3 DNA reads TGTGCCAGCAGTTTACCCCCGCGGGTACTAGCGGACCGGGGGGCCGGGGAGCTGTTTTTT.

This clonotype appeared a single time. A read error may explain this, as a much larger clone is one base away. The chain combines TRBV20-1 with TRBJ2-7; 7 nucleotides match TRBD2. The CDR3 length is 15 residues. J gave up 4 bases and V 3 bases, and 12 bases lay outside the gene matches. From germline, CDR1 is DFQATT and CDR2 SNEGSKA (reference sequence). For the CDR3, the DNA is TGCAGTGCTAGGGGGACGGCGGGAGCAATATACGAGCAGTACTTC. This gives the protein CSARGTAGAIYEQYF.

A single count supports this clonotype. The rearrangement joins TRBV18 to TRBJ1-4; 8 bases map to TRBD1. The CDR3 sequence is 15 residues long. Trimming took 6 bases from V and 11 from J; bases not matched to a gene: 14. Germline V CDR1 and CDR2: KGHSH, LQKENI. The CDR3 sequence is CASSTQGVIGEKLFF. Here the CDR3 DNA reads TGTGCCAGCTCGACACAGGGGGTCATTGGAGAGAAACTGTTTTTT.

About this clonotype itself: At one end the junction does not follow the germline gene, possibly because of a read error. This chain uses TRBV20-1 with TRBJ2-2; D not certain. The CDR3 extends over 11 amino acids. Germline V CDR1 and CDR2: DFQATT, SNEGSKA (reference sequence). This chain's CDR3 is CSASDTGELFF. In DNA, the CDR3 is TGCAGTGCTTCAGACACAGGGGAGCTGTTTTTT.

The chain uses TRBV29-1 and TRBJ1-5; D is uncertain. The CDR3 totals 13 residues. Germline CDR1 and CDR2: SQVTM and ANQGSEA. V lost 6 bases, J lost 9 bases, and 18 bases lay in between. Here the CDR3 reads CSVSSRQGGPQHF. For the CDR3, the DNA is TGCAGCGTGAGCAGTCGTCAAGGTGGGCCCCAGCATTTT.